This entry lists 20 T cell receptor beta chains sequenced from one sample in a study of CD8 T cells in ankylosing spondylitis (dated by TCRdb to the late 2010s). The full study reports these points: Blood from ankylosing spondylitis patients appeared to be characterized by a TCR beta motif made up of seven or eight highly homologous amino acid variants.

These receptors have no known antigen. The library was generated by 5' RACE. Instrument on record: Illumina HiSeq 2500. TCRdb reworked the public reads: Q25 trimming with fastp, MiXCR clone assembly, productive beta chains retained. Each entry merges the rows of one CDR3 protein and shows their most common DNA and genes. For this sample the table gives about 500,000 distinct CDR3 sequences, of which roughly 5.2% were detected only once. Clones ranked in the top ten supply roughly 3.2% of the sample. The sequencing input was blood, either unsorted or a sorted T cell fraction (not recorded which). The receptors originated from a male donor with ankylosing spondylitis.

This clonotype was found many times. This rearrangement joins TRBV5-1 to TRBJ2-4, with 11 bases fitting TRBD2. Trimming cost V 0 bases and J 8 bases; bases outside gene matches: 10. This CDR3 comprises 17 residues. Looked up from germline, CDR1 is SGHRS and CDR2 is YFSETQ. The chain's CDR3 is CASSLANSGRARDIQYF. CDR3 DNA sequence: TGCGCCAGCAGCTTGGCTAATAGCGGGAGGGCCCGGGACATTCAGTACTTC.

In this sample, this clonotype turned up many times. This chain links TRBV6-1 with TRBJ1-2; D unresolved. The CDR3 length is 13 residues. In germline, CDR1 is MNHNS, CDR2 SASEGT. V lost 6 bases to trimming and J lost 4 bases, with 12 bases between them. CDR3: CASRGGPLYGYTF. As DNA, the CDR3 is TGTGCCAGCAGGGGAGGTCCACTCTATGGCTACACCTTC.

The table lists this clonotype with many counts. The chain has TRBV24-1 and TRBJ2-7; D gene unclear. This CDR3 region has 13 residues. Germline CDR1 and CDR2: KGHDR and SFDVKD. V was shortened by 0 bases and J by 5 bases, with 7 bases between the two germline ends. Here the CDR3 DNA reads TGTGCCACCAGTGATTTGGACTCAAACGAGCAGTACTTC. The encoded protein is CATSDLDSNEQYF.

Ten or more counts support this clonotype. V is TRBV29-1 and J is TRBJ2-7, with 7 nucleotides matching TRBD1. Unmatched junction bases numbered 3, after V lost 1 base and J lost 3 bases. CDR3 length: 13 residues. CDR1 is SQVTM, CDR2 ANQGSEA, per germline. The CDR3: CSVEGSGGYEQYF. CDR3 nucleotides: TGCAGCGTTGAAGGGTCAGGGGGCTACGAGCAGTACTTC.

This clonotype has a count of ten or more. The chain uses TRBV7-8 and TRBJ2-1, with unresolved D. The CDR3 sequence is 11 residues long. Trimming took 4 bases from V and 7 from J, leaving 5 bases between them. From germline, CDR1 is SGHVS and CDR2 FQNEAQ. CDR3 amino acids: CASSSENEQFF. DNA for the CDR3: TGTGCCAGCAGCTCTGAAAATGAGCAGTTCTTC.

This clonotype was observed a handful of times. The CDR3 DNA reads as TGCAGTGCTAGAGTTTACAGGGAGGCAGATACGCAGTATTTT. Protein sequence: CSARVYREADTQYF. The rearrangement joins TRBV20-1 to TRBJ2-3; D could derive from TRBD1 or TRBD2 (6 bases each). V shed 1 base and J shed 4 bases, with 12 bases lying between them. CDR3 size: 14 residues. Germline lookup yields CDR1 DFQATT and CDR2 SNEGSKA (reference sequence).

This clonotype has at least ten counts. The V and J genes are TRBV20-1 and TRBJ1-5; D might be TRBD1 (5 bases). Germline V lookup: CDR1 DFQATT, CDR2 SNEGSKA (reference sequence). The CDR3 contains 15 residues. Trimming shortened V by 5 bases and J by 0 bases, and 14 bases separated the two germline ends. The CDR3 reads CSAPNDSYSNQPQHF. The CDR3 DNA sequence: TGCAGTGCTCCCAACGACAGCTATAGCAATCAGCCCCAGCATTTT.

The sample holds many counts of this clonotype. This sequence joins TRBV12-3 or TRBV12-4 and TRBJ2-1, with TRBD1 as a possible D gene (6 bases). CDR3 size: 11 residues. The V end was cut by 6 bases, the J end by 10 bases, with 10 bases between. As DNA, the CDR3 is TGTGCCAGCAGCCCCGGGACAGAGCAGTTCTTC. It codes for CASSPGTEQFF.

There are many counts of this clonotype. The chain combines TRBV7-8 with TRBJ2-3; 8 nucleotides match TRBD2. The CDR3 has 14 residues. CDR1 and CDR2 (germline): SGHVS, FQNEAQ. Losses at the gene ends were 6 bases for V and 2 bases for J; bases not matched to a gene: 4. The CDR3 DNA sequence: TGTGCCAGCAGTAGGCGGGGGGTCACAGATACGCAGTATTTT. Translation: CASSRRGVTDTQYF.

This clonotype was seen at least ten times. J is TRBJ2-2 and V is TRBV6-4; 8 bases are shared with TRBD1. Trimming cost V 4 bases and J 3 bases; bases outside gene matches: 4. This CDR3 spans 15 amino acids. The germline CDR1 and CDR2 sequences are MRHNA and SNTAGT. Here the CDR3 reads CASSGGQGDTGELFF. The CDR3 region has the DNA TGTGCCAGCAGTGGCGGACAGGGAGACACCGGGGAGCTGTTTTTT.

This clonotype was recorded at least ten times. CDR3 region: CASSLGNADTQYF. CDR3 in DNA: TGCGCCAGCAGCTTGGGAAACGCAGATACGCAGTATTTT. The chain employs TRBV5-1 and TRBJ2-3; no definite D call. V dropped 0 bases and J dropped 4 bases, with 6 bases sitting between them. The germline CDR1 and CDR2 sequences are SGHRS and YFSETQ. The CDR3 runs 13 residues.

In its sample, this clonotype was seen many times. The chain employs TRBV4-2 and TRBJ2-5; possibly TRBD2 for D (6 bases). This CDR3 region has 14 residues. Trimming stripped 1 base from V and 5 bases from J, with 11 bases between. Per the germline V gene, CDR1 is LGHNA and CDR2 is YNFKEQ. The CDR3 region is CASSQVVEGETQYF. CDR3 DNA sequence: TGTGCCAGCAGCCAAGTCGTGGAGGGTGAGACCCAGTACTTC.

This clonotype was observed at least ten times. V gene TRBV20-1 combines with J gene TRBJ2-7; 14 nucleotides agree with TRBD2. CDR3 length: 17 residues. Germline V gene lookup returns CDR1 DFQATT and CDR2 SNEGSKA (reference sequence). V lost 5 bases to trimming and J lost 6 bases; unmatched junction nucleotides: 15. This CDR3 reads CSAPGTSGSGGRGEQYF. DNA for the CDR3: TGCAGTGCTCCCGGGACTAGCGGGAGCGGAGGTCGGGGCGAGCAGTACTTC.

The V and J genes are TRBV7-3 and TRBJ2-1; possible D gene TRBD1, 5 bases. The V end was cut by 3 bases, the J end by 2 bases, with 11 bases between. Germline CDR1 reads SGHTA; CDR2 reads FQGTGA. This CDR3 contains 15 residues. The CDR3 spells CASSLIGAAYNEQFF. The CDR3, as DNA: TGTGCCAGCAGCTTGATAGGGGCCGCCTACAATGAGCAGTTCTTC.

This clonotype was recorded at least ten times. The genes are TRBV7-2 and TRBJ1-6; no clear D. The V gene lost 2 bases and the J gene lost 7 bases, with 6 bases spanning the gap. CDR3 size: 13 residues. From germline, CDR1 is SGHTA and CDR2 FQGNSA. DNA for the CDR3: TGTGCCAGCAGCTTATGGGCCAATTCACCCCTCCACTTT. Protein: CASSLWANSPLHF.

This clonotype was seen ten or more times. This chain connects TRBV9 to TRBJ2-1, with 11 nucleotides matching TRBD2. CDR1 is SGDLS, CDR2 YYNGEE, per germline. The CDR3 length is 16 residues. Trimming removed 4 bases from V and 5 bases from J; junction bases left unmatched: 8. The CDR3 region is CASSHFSGGVHNEQFF. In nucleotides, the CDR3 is TGTGCCAGCAGCCATTTTAGCGGGGGGGTCCACAATGAGCAGTTCTTC.

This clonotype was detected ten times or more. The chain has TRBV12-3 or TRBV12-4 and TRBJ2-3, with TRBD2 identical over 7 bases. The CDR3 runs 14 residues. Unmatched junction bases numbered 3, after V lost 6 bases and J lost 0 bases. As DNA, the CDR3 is TGTGCCAGCAGGATTAGCGGGAGCACAGATACGCAGTATTTT. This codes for CASRISGSTDTQYF.

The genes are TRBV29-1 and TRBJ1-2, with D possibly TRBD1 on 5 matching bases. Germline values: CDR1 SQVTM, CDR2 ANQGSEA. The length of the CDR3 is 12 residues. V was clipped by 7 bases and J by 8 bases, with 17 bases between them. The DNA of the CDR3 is TGCAGCGGTGGGGGTCCTTCTCAGGGCTACACCTTC. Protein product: CSGGGPSQGYTF.

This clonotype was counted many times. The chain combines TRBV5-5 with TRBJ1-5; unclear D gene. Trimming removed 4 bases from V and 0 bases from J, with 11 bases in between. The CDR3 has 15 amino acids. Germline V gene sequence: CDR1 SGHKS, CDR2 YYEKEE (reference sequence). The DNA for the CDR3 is TGTGCCAGCAGCCAGGACGGGAATAGCAATCAGCCCCAGCATTTT. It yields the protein CASSQDGNSNQPQHF.

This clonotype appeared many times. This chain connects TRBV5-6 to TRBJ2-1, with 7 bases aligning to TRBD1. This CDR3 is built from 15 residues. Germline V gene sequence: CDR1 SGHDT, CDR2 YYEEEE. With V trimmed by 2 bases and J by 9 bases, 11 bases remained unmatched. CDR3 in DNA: TGTGCCAGCAGCTTTGGTGACAGGGACCTCGGTGAGCAGTTCTTC. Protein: CASSFGDRDLGEQFF.